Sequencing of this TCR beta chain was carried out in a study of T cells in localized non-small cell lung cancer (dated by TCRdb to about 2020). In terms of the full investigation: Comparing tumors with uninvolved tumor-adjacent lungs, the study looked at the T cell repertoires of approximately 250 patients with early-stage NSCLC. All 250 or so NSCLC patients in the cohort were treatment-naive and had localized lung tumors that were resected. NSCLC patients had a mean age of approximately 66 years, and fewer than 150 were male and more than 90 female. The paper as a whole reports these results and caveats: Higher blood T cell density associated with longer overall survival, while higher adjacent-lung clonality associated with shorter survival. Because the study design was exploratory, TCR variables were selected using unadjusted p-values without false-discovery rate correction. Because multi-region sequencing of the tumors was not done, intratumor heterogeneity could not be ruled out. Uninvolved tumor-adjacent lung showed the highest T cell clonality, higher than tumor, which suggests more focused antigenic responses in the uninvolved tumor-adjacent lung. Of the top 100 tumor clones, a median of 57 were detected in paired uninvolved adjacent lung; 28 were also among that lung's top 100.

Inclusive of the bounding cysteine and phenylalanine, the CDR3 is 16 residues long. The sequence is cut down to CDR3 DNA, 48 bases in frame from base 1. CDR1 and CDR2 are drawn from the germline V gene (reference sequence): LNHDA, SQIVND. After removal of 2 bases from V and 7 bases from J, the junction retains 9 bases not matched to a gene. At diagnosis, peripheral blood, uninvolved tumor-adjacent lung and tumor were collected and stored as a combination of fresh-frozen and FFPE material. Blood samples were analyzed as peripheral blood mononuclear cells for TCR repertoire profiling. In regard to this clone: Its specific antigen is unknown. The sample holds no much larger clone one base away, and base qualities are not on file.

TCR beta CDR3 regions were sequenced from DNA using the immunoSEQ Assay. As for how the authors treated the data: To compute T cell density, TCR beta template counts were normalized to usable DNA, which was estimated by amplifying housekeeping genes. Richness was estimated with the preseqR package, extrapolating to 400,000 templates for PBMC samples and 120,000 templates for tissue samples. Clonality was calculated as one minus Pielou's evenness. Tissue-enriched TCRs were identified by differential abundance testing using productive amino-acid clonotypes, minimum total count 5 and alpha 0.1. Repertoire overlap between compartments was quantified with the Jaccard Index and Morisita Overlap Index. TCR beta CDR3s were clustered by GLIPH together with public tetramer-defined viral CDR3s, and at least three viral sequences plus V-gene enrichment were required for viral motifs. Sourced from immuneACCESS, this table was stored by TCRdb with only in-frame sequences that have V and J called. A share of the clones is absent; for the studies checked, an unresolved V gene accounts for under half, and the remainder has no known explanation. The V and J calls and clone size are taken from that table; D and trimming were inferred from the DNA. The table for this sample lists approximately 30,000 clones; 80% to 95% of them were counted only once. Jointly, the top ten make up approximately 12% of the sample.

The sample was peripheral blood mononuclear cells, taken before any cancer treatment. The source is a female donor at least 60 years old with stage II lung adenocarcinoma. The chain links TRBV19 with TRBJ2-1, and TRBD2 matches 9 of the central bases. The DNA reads TGTGCCAGTAGTATAAATAGCGGGAGTGGGGGGAATGAGCAGTTCTTC. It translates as CASSINSGSGGNEQFF. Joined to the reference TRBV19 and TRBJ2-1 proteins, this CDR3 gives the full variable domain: DGGITQSPKYLFRKEGQNVTLSCEQNLNHDAMYWYRQDPGQGLRLIYYSQIVNDFQKGDIAEGYSVSREKKESFPLTVTSAQKNPTAFYLCASSINSGSGGNEQFFGPGTRLTVL.